A single sample gave rise to the 4 T cell receptor beta chains below, sequenced in a study of blood T cell repertoires in COVID-19. Assay used: immunoSEQ multiplex PCR; TCRdb lists only in-frame clones, some missing. Among under 200,000 clones listed, over 80% were seen once. The sequenced sample was peripheral blood. These receptors all come from a man aged 60 to 69 with COVID-19, enrolled during active disease.

The gene calls are TRBV4-1 and TRBJ2-3; TRBD2 agrees at 11 bases. V was clipped by 7 bases and J by 4 bases; unmatched bases: 13. The CDR3 is 17 residues long. CDR1 and CDR2 (germline): MGHRA, YSYEKL. Here the CDR3 reads CASKLYPISGGADTQYF. The CDR3 DNA reads TGCGCCAGCAAACTATACCCAATTAGCGGGGGGGCAGATACGCAGTATTTT.

The chain has TRBV5-4 and TRBJ1-1, with D hard to call. Deletions cut 3 bases from V and 2 bases from J, with 11 bases between. The germline CDR1 and CDR2 sequences are SGHNT and YYREEE (reference sequence). The CDR3 is 14 residues long. CDR3 sequence (DNA): TGTGCCAGCAGCTCCGCGCGCGGTAACACTGAAGCTTTCTTT. Encoded protein: CASSSARGNTEAFF.

V and J are TRBV6-5 and TRBJ1-6; TRBD1 aligns across 7 bases. There are 14 residues in the CDR3. J lost 6 bases, V lost 7 bases, and 6 bases had no gene match. Looked up from germline, CDR1 is MNHEY and CDR2 is SVGAGI. This CDR3 reads CASTKGQLNSPLHF. The DNA for the CDR3 is TGTGCCAGCACCAAGGGACAGCTTAATTCACCCCTCCACTTT.

CDR3 in amino acids: CASRTETSGNYEQYF. The CDR3 region has the DNA TGTGCCAGCAGGACCGAGACTAGCGGAAACTACGAGCAGTACTTC. This chain links TRBV28 with TRBJ2-7; TRBD2 agrees at 9 bases. The CDR3 runs to 15 residues. The germline V gene encodes CDR1 MDHEN and CDR2 SYDVKM. With V trimmed by 6 bases and J by 3 bases, 9 bases remained unmatched.